This TCR beta chain is from a study of human T cells and chemical hapten exposure. Study-wide background: Per-sample variation in TCR yield stemmed mainly from small pooled library volume differences.

TCRdb passed the RACE reads through MiXCR, listing each CDR3 protein once. This table holds 95,000 to 150,000 distinct CDR3 sequences, roughly 12% found once. This clonotype was picked up many times. The germline V and J ends were trimmed by 0 bases and 3 bases, with 13 bases remaining between them. Germline lookup yields CDR1 SQVTM and CDR2 ANQGSEA. The CDR3 loop spans 15 amino acids. Sample time point: patch test 3, about 24 weeks after DPC sensitization. Noted treatment: therapeutic diphenylcyclopropenone sensitization with weekly scalp DPC. This receptor was obtained from a woman in her forties or fifties with alopecia areata. Some clones in this sample may be carry-over from other donors' samples. The chain employs TRBV29-1 and TRBJ2-3; possibly TRBD2 for D (6 bases). The sequenced sample was whole blood, obtained in connection with sensitization to the hapten diphenylcyclopropenone (DPC). In DNA, the CDR3 is TGCAGCGTTGAAGATATGCGGAGGGCGACAGATACGCAGTATTTT. Protein product: CSVEDMRRATDTQYF.